Below are 30 T cell receptor beta chains sequenced from a single sample in a study of multiple sclerosis patients with progressive multifocal leukoencephalopathy (dated by TCRdb to between 2019 and 2020). The library was produced with the immunoSEQ multiplex PCR assay. The table was pulled from immuneACCESS by TCRdb, which kept in-frame rearrangements only. Such tables lose some clones; where checked, under half of the loss comes from unresolved V genes, and the rest has no known cause. Present in this sample are 20,000 to 30,000 clones, less than 95% of which were seen just once. Approximately 2.4% of the sample is held by the ten biggest clonotypes. The time point label, read with the paper, signifies: roughly 12 months of natalizumab therapy. The meaning of the sample's treatment or condition label: on natalizumab therapy at sampling. This sample comprised PBMCs, obtained from a patient treated with natalizumab. These TCRs come from a young man with multiple sclerosis.

The genes are TRBV18 and TRBJ2-1, with D perhaps given as TRBD1 or TRBD2 (5 bases each). CDR3 size: 13 residues. The germline V gene has CDR1 KGHSH and CDR2 LQKENI. Deletions cut 6 bases from V and 10 bases from J, with 16 bases between. CDR3 in DNA: TGTGCCAGCTCTACCCTGGGACCCAGCGAGCAGTTCTTC. Protein sequence: CASSTLGPSEQFF.

The chain employs TRBV19 and TRBJ2-1; perhaps D is TRBD1 or TRBD2 (5 bases each). Trimming left V 10 bases short and J 6 bases short, with 13 bases between. CDR1 and CDR2 from the germline V gene are LNHDA and SQIVND (reference sequence). This CDR3 is built from 12 residues. CDR3 sequence: CATGHPTNEQFF. CDR3 nucleotides: TGTGCCACGGGGCACCCGACCAATGAGCAGTTCTTC.

The gene calls are TRBV12-5 and TRBJ2-5; TRBD2 is a possible D gene (6 bases). V dropped 1 base and J dropped 5 bases, with 11 bases sitting between them. The germline CDR1 and CDR2 sequences are LGHNT and FRNRAP. The CDR3 has 14 amino acids. The CDR3 nucleotides are TGTGCTAGTGGTTTGGGCGGGGTGCAGGAGACCCAGTACTTC. Its translation is CASGLGGVQETQYF.

The genes are TRBV18 and TRBJ1-5; D is possibly TRBD1 (6 bases). The CDR3 contains 14 residues. The germline V and J ends were trimmed by 4 bases and 4 bases, with 11 bases remaining between them. Looked up from germline, CDR1 is KGHSH and CDR2 is LQKENI. CDR3 protein: CASSREQGNQPQHF. The CDR3 bases are TGTGCCAGCTCACGCGAACAGGGAAATCAGCCCCAGCATTTT.

This clone has only one observation. This chain uses TRBV29-1 with TRBJ2-7, with 8 positions matching TRBD2. Germline V CDR1 and CDR2: SQVTM, ANQGSEA. J was trimmed by 9 bases and V by 3 bases; bases with no gene match: 16. The length of the CDR3 is 15 residues. CDR3 amino acids: CSVELQSGGPGGQYF. The DNA of the CDR3 is TGCAGCGTTGAGCTTCAGAGCGGGGGACCTGGAGGGCAGTACTTC.

The CDR3 DNA reads as TGTGCCTGGACCCCACGGGTCGGGGTCAACTACGAGCAGTACTTC. It codes for CAWTPRVGVNYEQYF. The chain uses TRBV30 and TRBJ2-7, with D tentatively TRBD2 (5 bases). The CDR3 contains 15 residues. Germline lookup yields CDR1 GTSNPN and CDR2 SVGIG (reference sequence). V was pared by 4 bases and J by 3 bases, with 19 bases between.

The chain links TRBV5-1 to TRBJ2-7; possibly TRBD2 for D (6 bases). This CDR3 is 15 amino acids long. Germline values: CDR1 SGHRS, CDR2 YFSETQ. Trimming took off 0 bases at V and 4 bases at J, with 14 bases between the two ends. The CDR3 nucleotides are TGCGCCAGCAGCTTGGAGGGTGGGGGGAATTACGAGCAGTACTTC. It encodes CASSLEGGGNYEQYF. The entire variable domain, with the rest obtained from reference TRBV5-1 and TRBJ2-7, is as follows: KAGVTQTPRYLIKTRGQQVTLSCSPISGHRSVSWYQQTPGQGLQFLFEYFSETQRNKGNFPGRFSGRQFSNSRSEMNVSTLELGDSALYLCASSLEGGGNYEQYFGPGTRLTVT.

The V call is TRBV19, the J call TRBJ1-5; D ambiguous. Trimming left V 0 bases short and J 7 bases short, with 10 bases between. The CDR3 runs to 14 residues. CDR1 and CDR2 from the germline V gene are LNHDA and SQIVND (reference sequence). In DNA form, the CDR3 reads TGTGCCAGTAGTATAGAGGTGAACGGACAGCCCCAGCATTTT. Translated, it gives CASSIEVNGQPQHF.

V is TRBV9 and J is TRBJ2-2; a possible D gene is TRBD2 (5 bases). The V end was cut by 1 base, the J end by 7 bases, with 11 bases between. CDR3 length: 14 amino acids. The germline gives CDR1 SGDLS, CDR2 YYNGEE. The CDR3 coding sequence is TGTGCCAGCAGCGTAATATCCGGGAACGGGGAGCTGTTTTTT. Residues: CASSVISGNGELFF.

The rearrangement joins TRBV5-4 to TRBJ1-5; D is possibly TRBD1 (5 bases). CDR1 and CDR2 (germline): SGHNT, YYREEE (reference sequence). Trimming took off 5 bases at V and 1 base at J, with 22 bases between the two ends. This CDR3 region has 18 residues. CDR3 nucleotides: TGTGCCAGCAGTTTCCGGGACGGACTAACTTCGAGCAATCAGCCCCAGCATTTT. Protein: CASSFRDGLTSSNQPQHF.

The chain is built from TRBV5-4 and TRBJ1-1; TRBD1 might be the D (5 bases). Germline values: CDR1 SGHNT, CDR2 YYREEE (reference sequence). This CDR3 region has 15 residues. Trimming removed 2 bases from V and 5 bases from J, with 16 bases in between. CDR3 DNA: TGTGCCAGCAGCTTTTGGGGCAATGGTTGGACTGAAGCTTTCTTT. Protein sequence: CASSFWGNGWTEAFF.

The chain uses TRBV27 and TRBJ2-3; perhaps TRBD1 as D (6 bases). This CDR3 region has 17 residues. The V gene lost 5 bases and the J gene lost 7 bases, with 25 bases spanning the gap. From germline, CDR1 is MNHEY and CDR2 SMNVEV (reference sequence). CDR3 in amino acids: CASSPRRPDREPNTQYF. The CDR3 coding sequence is TGTGCCAGCAGTCCCCGACGGCCGGACAGAGAGCCGAATACGCAGTATTTT.

The chain joins TRBV5-6 to TRBJ2-1; D is undetermined. Deletions cut 2 bases from V and 0 bases from J, with 6 bases between. The CDR3 extends over 14 amino acids. Germline V lookup: CDR1 SGHDT, CDR2 YYEEEE. DNA of the CDR3: TGTGCCAGCAGCTTTGTGAGCTCCTACAATGAGCAGTTCTTC. Translation gives CASSFVSSYNEQFF.

The CDR3 reads CASRDGTTYEQYF. CDR3 in DNA: TGTGCCAGCAGGGATGGGACGACCTACGAGCAGTACTTC. The chain links TRBV2 to TRBJ2-7, with D perhaps assigned TRBD1 or TRBD2 (5 bases each). V gave up 6 bases and J gave up 2 bases, with 11 bases separating them. Germline CDR1 reads SNHLY; CDR2 reads FYNNEI. The CDR3 runs to 13 residues.

The rearrangement joins TRBV2 to TRBJ1-2; D not resolved. Trimming took off 5 bases at V and 13 bases at J, with 11 bases between the two ends. The CDR3 is made up of 10 amino acids. CDR1 is SNHLY, CDR2 FYNNEI, per germline. CDR3 coding DNA: TGTGCCAGCAGTTCGGGTGAGGTCACCTTC. It is translated as CASSSGEVTF.

V gene TRBV6-5 combines with J gene TRBJ2-1; the match to TRBD2 covers 7 bases. After removal of 0 bases from V and 5 bases from J, the junction contained 1 base not matched to a gene. This CDR3 spans 14 amino acids. CDR1 and CDR2 from the germline V gene are MNHEY and SVGAGI. This chain's CDR3 is CASSYSGGNNEQFF. As DNA, the CDR3 is TGTGCCAGCAGTTACTCGGGGGGGAACAATGAGCAGTTCTTC.

The rearrangement uses TRBV5-1 and TRBJ2-3; no firm D call. Looked up from germline, CDR1 is SGHRS and CDR2 is YFSETQ. V gave up 2 bases and J gave up 0 bases, with 10 bases separating them. The CDR3 loop spans 15 amino acids. CDR3 amino acids: CASSLRPVSTDTQYF. CDR3 in DNA: TGCGCCAGCAGCTTACGGCCTGTTAGCACAGATACGCAGTATTTT.

V is TRBV15 and J is TRBJ2-3; the match to TRBD2 covers 7 bases. The CDR3 is 14 residues long. Germline loops: CDR1 LNHNV, CDR2 YYDKDF (reference sequence). With 3 bases clipped from V and 8 bases from J, the junction kept 8 bases outside the gene matches. The CDR3 protein is CATSRGTTSGTQYF. The CDR3 nucleotides are TGTGCCACCAGCAGGGGGACTACCTCAGGTACGCAGTATTTT.

V usage is TRBV6-5 and J usage is TRBJ2-3; either TRBD1 or TRBD2 may fit D (5 bases each). Germline values: CDR1 MNHEY, CDR2 SVGAGI. The V gene lost 2 bases and the J gene lost 8 bases, with 5 bases spanning the gap. The CDR3 loop spans 11 amino acids. CDR3 coding DNA: TGTGCCAGCAGTTACGGGGGTACGCAGTATTTT. Translation gives CASSYGGTQYF.

The rearrangement joins TRBV25-1 to TRBJ1-2; tentative D call: TRBD1 (5 bases). The V gene lost 3 bases and the J gene lost 3 bases, with 11 bases spanning the gap. The CDR3 has 14 amino acids. The germline V gene has CDR1 MGHDK and CDR2 SYGVNS. DNA of the CDR3: TGTGCCAGCAGTGAGGCAGGGAAAGACTATGGCTACACCTTC. Protein: CASSEAGKDYGYTF.

The chain employs TRBV6-5 and TRBJ2-7; no definite D call. Germline V CDR1 and CDR2: MNHEY, SVGAGI. CDR3 length: 14 amino acids. V lost 9 bases, J lost 3 bases, and 18 bases lay in between. Here the CDR3 DNA reads TGTGCCAGGTCAAGGCGGCAAACTCTCTACGAGCAGTACGTC. Residues: CARSRRQTLYEQYV.

The chain uses TRBV7-8 and TRBJ2-7; D remains unclear. Germline CDR1 and CDR2: SGHVS and FQNEAQ. V lost 5 bases and J 3 bases, leaving 8 bases between the germline ends. CDR3 length: 12 amino acids. CDR3 sequence: CASSPALYEQYF. CDR3 DNA: TGTGCCAGCAGCCCAGCCCTCTACGAGCAGTACTTC.

This clone came up once. The V gene is TRBV27, the J gene TRBJ1-1; D gene ambiguous. Germline assignment: CDR1 MNHEY and CDR2 SMNVEV (reference sequence). There are 17 residues in the CDR3. Trimming removed 5 bases at V and 8 bases at J, with 27 bases between. The CDR3 DNA follows: TGTGCCAGCAGTACCTATCGATCGATCCTCAGGAAGGTCGAAGCTTTCTTT. Translated, it gives CASSTYRSILRKVEAFF.

The CDR3 nucleotides are TGCGCCAGCAGCCTCCTGGGCGGGAGGACAGATACGCAGTATTTT. Its protein product is CASSLLGGRTDTQYF. This chain uses TRBV4-1 with TRBJ2-3, with TRBD2 identical over 8 bases. The CDR3 runs 15 residues. Trimming at V came to 4 bases and at J to 3 bases, leaving 6 bases not matched to a gene. Per the germline V gene, CDR1 is MGHRA and CDR2 is YSYEKL.

This chain links TRBV27 with TRBJ2-1, with TRBD1 matching over 7 bases. With V trimmed by 6 bases and J by 9 bases, 5 bases remained unmatched. CDR3 length equals 12 residues. Germline values: CDR1 MNHEY, CDR2 SMNVEV (reference sequence). The CDR3 DNA sequence: TGTGCCAGCAGGATAGGGGGCGGTGAGCAGTTCTTC. This gives the protein CASRIGGGEQFF.

The chain joins TRBV11-2 to TRBJ2-3; D call uncertain. The germline V gene encodes CDR1 SGHAT and CDR2 FQNNGV. This CDR3 has 15 amino acids. V was clipped by 5 bases and J by 4 bases, with 16 bases between them. This CDR3 is CASSPGRAGADTQYF. Written as DNA, the CDR3 is TGTGCCAGCAGCCCGGGTAGGGCCGGCGCAGATACGCAGTATTTT.

V usage is TRBV19 and J usage is TRBJ1-4, with TRBD1 as a possible D gene (5 bases). V dropped 5 bases and J dropped 3 bases, with 16 bases sitting between them. This CDR3 region has 16 residues. Looked up from germline, CDR1 is LNHDA and CDR2 is SQIVND (reference sequence). The chain's CDR3 is CASSSPGGTANEKLFF. The CDR3 nucleotides are TGTGCCAGTAGTTCACCCGGTGGGACTGCTAATGAAAAACTGTTTTTT.

The rearrangement links TRBV5-1 to TRBJ2-7; D is perhaps TRBD1 (5 bases). Germline loops: CDR1 SGHRS, CDR2 YFSETQ. Between the trimmed V and J ends, which lost 4 bases and 6 bases, there was a span of 11 bases. This CDR3 spans 12 amino acids. CDR3 nucleotides: TGCGCCAGCAGCATGCAGGGCGGCGAGCAGTACTTC. The encoded protein is CASSMQGGEQYF.

This clone has a single count. The rearrangement joins TRBV27 to TRBJ2-7; 12 nucleotides agree with TRBD1. The CDR3 length is 16 residues. Germline lookup yields CDR1 MNHEY and CDR2 SMNVEV (reference sequence). V was pared by 5 bases and J by 6 bases, with 11 bases of the junction left unmatched. CDR3: CASSPSPGTGGGEQYF. As DNA, the CDR3 is TGTGCCAGCAGTCCCTCACCCGGGACAGGGGGCGGCGAGCAGTACTTC.

The chain recombines TRBV6-5 with TRBJ1-2; 9 positions match TRBD1. CDR1 and CDR2 (germline): MNHEY, SVGAGI. The CDR3 spans 14 residues. J lost 6 bases, V lost 4 bases, and 6 bases had no gene match. In nucleotides, the CDR3 is TGTGCCAGCAGTTCTCCCGGGACAGGGAATGGCTACACCTTC. Its protein is CASSSPGTGNGYTF.